Listed here are 31 T cell receptor beta chains from one sample, sequenced in a study of response to subunit inactivated influenza vaccine. TCRdb fed the RT-PCR reads into MiXCR, producing one record per CDR3 protein. The sample yields 800,000 or so distinct CDR3 sequences, 21% seen once. The material sequenced was PBMCs from blood, taken around 5 days after vaccination. The receptors shown here come from a man aged 50-59 years who received an inactivated influenza vaccine.

V is TRBV28 and J is TRBJ2-1; TRBD2 aligns across 11 bases. J gave up 3 bases and V 5 bases, and 6 bases lay outside the gene matches. The V gene's germline CDR1 is MDHEN and CDR2 SYDVKM. CDR3 length: 16 amino acids. The CDR3 DNA is TGTGCCAGCAGTCTTAGCGGGAGGGCCTTCTACAATGAGCAGTTCTTC. Translation gives CASSLSGRAFYNEQFF.

The chain recombines TRBV12-3 or TRBV12-4 with TRBJ2-3, with unresolved D. Trimming took off 2 bases at V and 2 bases at J, with 14 bases between the two ends. The CDR3 covers 16 residues. Here the CDR3 reads CASSLFVRLTTDTQYF. CDR3 nucleotide sequence: TGTGCCAGCAGTTTATTTGTAAGACTTACCACAGATACGCAGTATTTT.

The chain recombines TRBV9 with TRBJ2-1; 12 nucleotides align to TRBD1. Germline values: CDR1 SGDLS, CDR2 YYNGEE. This CDR3 spans 15 amino acids. J lost 9 bases, V lost 6 bases, and 10 bases had no gene match. The CDR3 protein is CASNESGTGGLEQFF. The CDR3 DNA follows: TGTGCCAGCAACGAGTCCGGGACAGGGGGCCTTGAGCAGTTCTTC.

The sample holds a few counts of this clonotype. The chain combines TRBV7-9 with TRBJ2-2; D is unclear. This CDR3 is 15 amino acids long. Looked up from germline, CDR1 is SEHNR and CDR2 is FQNEAQ (reference sequence). With 2 bases removed from V and 1 base from J, the gap between germline ends came to 8 bases. The CDR3 spells CASSLMLGNTGELFF. DNA of the CDR3: TGTGCCAGCAGCTTAATGCTTGGGAACACCGGGGAGCTGTTTTTT. Supplemented by reference TRBV7-9 and TRBJ2-2, the full variable domain reads DTGVSQNPRHKITKRGQNVTFRCDPISEHNRLYWYRQTLGQGPEFLTYFQNEAQLEKSRLLSDRFSAERPKGSFSTLEIQRTEQGDSAMYLCASSLMLGNTGELFFGEGSRLTVL.

The J gene is TRBJ2-1, the V gene TRBV27; 10 positions agree with TRBD2. Germline loops: CDR1 MNHEY, CDR2 SMNVEV (reference sequence). The CDR3 has 15 residues. Germline trimming cut 2 bases from V and 8 bases from J; bases unmatched to any gene: 6. In nucleotides, the CDR3 is TGTGCCAGCAGTTTAAAGCGGGAGGGCCGGTATGAGCAGTTCTTC. Translating gives CASSLKREGRYEQFF.

This clonotype was counted many times. The DNA for the CDR3 is TGCGCCAGCAGCCAAGACTCGGGAGTCCCCAATGAGCAGTTCTTC. Protein: CASSQDSGVPNEQFF. The chain couples TRBV4-3 to TRBJ2-1; TRBD2 is a possible D gene (6 bases). V dropped 0 bases and J dropped 6 bases, with 12 bases sitting between them. Germline V CDR1 and CDR2: LGHNA, YSLEER. The CDR3 spans 15 residues.

This sequence joins TRBV7-2 and TRBJ2-4; D might be TRBD2 (6 bases). The CDR3 runs 15 residues. Germline CDR1 SGHTA, CDR2 FQGNSA. V was pared by 5 bases and J by 7 bases, with 18 bases between. In nucleotides, the CDR3 is TGTGCCAGCAGCCGCTCAGGGCTAGCGTTGAACATTCAGTACTTC. Amino acid sequence: CASSRSGLALNIQYF.

This clonotype appeared once. V gene TRBV10-3 combines with J gene TRBJ2-1; D remains unclear. The V and J ends lost 2 bases and 6 bases respectively, with 8 bases between them. Germline CDR1 ENHRY, CDR2 SYGVKD. This CDR3 comprises 13 residues. The CDR3 bases are TGTGCCATCAGTGAGAAACAGTTCAATGAGCAGTTCTTC. It yields the protein CAISEKQFNEQFF.

This clonotype has ten or more counts. This sequence joins TRBV7-2 and TRBJ2-4; D gene unclear. CDR3 length equals 16 residues. Germline V gene data show CDR1 as SGHTA and CDR2 as FQGNSA. The V end was cut by 1 base, the J end by 0 bases, with 10 bases between. This chain's CDR3 is CASSLVRGKAKNIQYF. The CDR3 DNA follows: TGTGCCAGCAGCTTAGTTCGAGGCAAAGCCAAAAACATTCAGTACTTC.

The chain has TRBV4-1 and TRBJ2-5; D remains ambiguous. V gave up 2 bases and J gave up 5 bases, with 12 bases separating them. CDR1 and CDR2 from the germline V gene are MGHRA and YSYEKL. CDR3 size: 14 residues. The CDR3 spells CASSQPQRAETQYF. CDR3 in DNA: TGCGCCAGCAGCCAACCCCAAAGGGCGGAGACCCAGTACTTC.

This clonotype has only a few counts. This chain's CDR3 is CATSGPPNNNEQFF. Written as DNA, the CDR3 is TGTGCCACCAGCGGTCCCCCCAATAACAATGAGCAGTTCTTC. The chain recombines TRBV24-1 with TRBJ2-1, with D unresolved. Trimming took 7 bases from V and 5 from J, leaving 14 bases between them. The CDR3 runs to 14 residues. Per germline, CDR1 KGHDR and CDR2 SFDVKD.

This clonotype was seen a few times. This chain uses TRBV27 with TRBJ2-7; either TRBD1 or TRBD2 may supply D (5 bases each). V was trimmed by 5 bases and J by 2 bases, leaving 13 bases between them. The CDR3 sequence is 14 residues long. Per germline, CDR1 MNHEY and CDR2 SMNVEV (reference sequence). The CDR3 region has the DNA TGTGCCAGCAGTACGTACGGGGCTGCCTACGAGCAGTACTTC. It specifies CASSTYGAAYEQYF.

In DNA, the CDR3 is TGTGCCAGCAGCTTAGGAAGTTTCCAGCGGAGAACTGAAGCTTTCTTT. Translated: CASSLGSFQRRTEAFF. The chain links TRBV7-2 to TRBJ1-1; D unresolved. This CDR3 region has 16 residues. Germline values: CDR1 SGHTA, CDR2 FQGNSA. Trimming stripped 1 base from V and 5 bases from J, with 17 bases between.

This chain connects TRBV6-1 to TRBJ2-1; 8 nucleotides match TRBD1. The CDR3 covers 14 residues. CDR1 is MNHNS and CDR2 is SASEGT in the germline V gene. V shed 4 bases and J 6 bases; nucleotides not matched to a gene: 5. CDR3 protein: CASSVVRGRNEQFF. DNA for the CDR3: TGTGCCAGCAGTGTAGTCAGGGGGCGCAATGAGCAGTTCTTC.

This clonotype was counted between two and nine times. V and J are TRBV7-2 and TRBJ2-7; possibly TRBD1 for D (5 bases). Trimming pared 5 bases from V and 4 bases from J, leaving 9 bases between. The CDR3 is made up of 12 amino acids. Per the germline V gene, CDR1 is SGHTA and CDR2 is FQGNSA. In DNA, the CDR3 is TGTGCCAGCAGCAATCCAGGGTACGAGCAGTACTTC. This encodes CASSNPGYEQYF.

The V and J genes are TRBV7-3 and TRBJ2-2; D perhaps matches TRBD2 (5 bases). V lost 5 bases and J 4 bases, leaving 8 bases between the germline ends. Germline values: CDR1 SGHTA, CDR2 FQGTGA. CDR3 length: 13 residues. Here the CDR3 reads CASSPGFTGELFF. The CDR3 DNA is TGTGCCAGCAGCCCGGGATTCACCGGGGAGCTGTTTTTT.

In its sample, this clonotype was seen a few times. This sequence joins TRBV29-1 and TRBJ2-1, with TRBD1 matching over 9 bases. Per germline, CDR1 SQVTM and CDR2 ANQGSEA. The CDR3 is 15 amino acids. The ends lost 1 base at V and 6 bases at J; junction bases unmatched: 7. The CDR3 sequence: CSVEGRLGQGNEQFF. The CDR3, as DNA: TGCAGCGTTGAAGGGAGGCTGGGACAGGGCAATGAGCAGTTCTTC.

This clonotype came up many times. The chain carries TRBV6-1 and TRBJ1-6, with TRBD1 identical over 8 bases. With V trimmed by 5 bases and J by 4 bases, 13 bases remained unmatched. In germline, CDR1 is MNHNS, CDR2 SASEGT. This CDR3 region has 18 residues. CDR3 amino acids: CASSYELHRGDYNSPLHF. The DNA of the CDR3 is TGTGCCAGCAGTTACGAGCTTCACAGGGGGGATTATAATTCACCCCTCCACTTT.

A single count supports this clonotype. V gene TRBV7-2 combines with J gene TRBJ1-3; maybe TRBD1 (6 bases). The V end was cut by 6 bases, the J end by 7 bases, with 13 bases between. Germline-derived CDR1 and CDR2 are SGHTA and FQGNSA. The CDR3 covers 13 residues. Written as DNA, the CDR3 is TGTGCCAGCAGGCGAGGTGGGGGCAACACCATATATTTT. This encodes CASRRGGGNTIYF.

The chain recombines TRBV24-1 with TRBJ2-5, with TRBD1 matching over 10 bases. J gave up 4 bases and V 3 bases, and 7 bases lay outside the gene matches. The CDR3 is made up of 16 amino acids. Germline assignment: CDR1 KGHDR and CDR2 SFDVKD. CDR3: CATSDVGQGGRETQYF. The CDR3 region has the DNA TGTGCCACCAGTGATGTTGGACAGGGGGGAAGAGAGACCCAGTACTTC.

This clonotype appeared a few times. V and J are TRBV9 and TRBJ2-3; the D is unclear. Germline V gives CDR1 SGDLS, CDR2 YYNGEE. The CDR3 spans 16 residues. V lost 0 bases to trimming and J lost 2 bases, with 13 bases between them. CDR3 protein: CASSVGWYAITDTQYF. The CDR3 DNA is TGTGCCAGCAGCGTAGGTTGGTACGCGATCACAGATACGCAGTATTTT.

This clonotype was seen ten or more times. CDR3 sequence reads: CASSLGRATNEQFF. CDR3 DNA: TGTGCCAGCAGTTTGGGCCGAGCGACCAATGAGCAGTTCTTC. The chain carries TRBV12-3 or TRBV12-4 and TRBJ2-1; no clear D. The ends were cut back, 3 bases at V and 6 bases at J, with 12 bases in the middle. The CDR3 has 14 amino acids.

The gene calls are TRBV5-1 and TRBJ2-1; no reliable D call. Deletions cut 4 bases from V and 3 bases from J, with 17 bases between. The CDR3 length is 16 residues. The V gene's germline CDR1 is SGHRS and CDR2 YFSETQ. CDR3 nucleotides: TGCGCCAGCAGCCCGGGTGGCGGAAACTTCTACAATGAGCAGTTCTTC. Protein product: CASSPGGGNFYNEQFF.

This clonotype was detected many times. The rearrangement joins TRBV7-8 to TRBJ1-5; 11 bases fit TRBD1. The CDR3 contains 15 residues. Losses at the gene ends were 3 bases for V and 7 bases for J; bases not matched to a gene: 5. Germline V gives CDR1 SGHVS, CDR2 FQNEAQ. CDR3 sequence (DNA): TGTGCCAGCAGCTTGGGGGGGACAGGGGGGCAGCCCCAGCATTTT. This sequence encodes CASSLGGTGGQPQHF.

The chain couples TRBV10-1 to TRBJ2-2; weak D call: TRBD1 (6 bases). Deletions cut 3 bases from V and 4 bases from J, with 15 bases between. Germline V gene data show CDR1 as WNHNN and CDR2 as SYGVQD (reference sequence). The CDR3 runs to 16 residues. The CDR3 spells CASSDRGSAGTGELFF. DNA for the CDR3: TGCGCCAGCAGTGACAGGGGAAGCGCCGGCACCGGGGAGCTGTTTTTT.

V gene TRBV20-1 combines with J gene TRBJ2-3; D gene unclear. V was shortened by 3 bases and J by 4 bases, with 14 bases between the two germline ends. CDR3 length: 14 amino acids. CDR1 is DFQATT, CDR2 SNEGSKA, per germline (reference sequence). The CDR3 region has the DNA TGCAGTGCTAGTGCCCGAGGACGCCCAGATACGCAGTATTTT. The encoded protein is CSASARGRPDTQYF.

This clonotype occurred a few times. This chain uses TRBV20-1 with TRBJ1-6; D is possibly TRBD1 (6 bases). Germline V CDR1 and CDR2: DFQATT, SNEGSKA (reference sequence). The CDR3 sequence is 16 residues long. V lost 3 bases to trimming and J lost 4 bases, with 16 bases between them. Here the CDR3 reads CSARIRGGIYNSPLHF. CDR3 coding DNA: TGCAGTGCTAGGATTCGAGGGGGAATATATAATTCACCCCTCCACTTT.

This clonotype has ten or more counts. The chain combines TRBV15 with TRBJ1-4; D gene unclear. CDR3 size: 14 residues. Germline loops: CDR1 LNHNV, CDR2 YYDKDF (reference sequence). V was shortened by 3 bases and J by 7 bases, with 12 bases between the two germline ends. This CDR3 reads CATSRPTEVEKLFF. DNA of the CDR3: TGTGCCACCAGCAGGCCTACCGAGGTTGAAAAACTGTTTTTT.

V gene TRBV20-1 combines with J gene TRBJ1-6, with D tentatively TRBD1 (5 bases). Germline CDR1 is DFQATT and CDR2 is SNEGSKA (reference sequence). The V and J ends lost 5 bases and 0 bases respectively, with 20 bases between them. The CDR3 spans 18 residues. Written as DNA, the CDR3 is TGCAGTGCTCACTATAACAGGCCGATCAGCTCCTATAATTCACCCCTCCACTTT. It translates to CSAHYNRPISSYNSPLHF.

This rearrangement joins TRBV20-1 to TRBJ2-1; D possibly uses TRBD1 or TRBD2 (5 bases each). The CDR3 spans 14 residues. The germline V and J ends were trimmed by 2 bases and 2 bases, with 10 bases remaining between them. Germline V CDR1 and CDR2: DFQATT, SNEGSKA (reference sequence). CDR3 nucleotides: TGCAGTGCTAGACCGGTGGGGGCCTACAATGAGCAGTTCTTC. Encoded protein: CSARPVGAYNEQFF.

This sequence joins TRBV20-1 and TRBJ2-1; D unresolved. With 3 bases removed from V and 10 bases from J, the gap between germline ends came to 13 bases. This CDR3 region has 12 residues. CDR1 and CDR2 (germline): DFQATT, SNEGSKA (reference sequence). The CDR3 spells CSASDQGKEQFF. CDR3 nucleotides: TGCAGTGCTAGTGATCAAGGGAAGGAGCAGTTCTTC.